This is a list of T cell receptor beta chains from one sample in a study of patients and donors after allogeneic stem cell transplantation. TCRdb used MiXCR to reprocess the RT-PCR reads, holding one entry per CDR3 protein. This table holds 920,000 or so distinct CDR3 sequences, about a sixth found once. The sequenced sample consisted of blood, either unsorted or a sorted T cell fraction (not recorded which). The receptors originated from a human donor who was either an allogeneic HSCT recipient or a stem cell or donor lymphocyte infusion donor (not recorded which). It is not recorded whose cells these are; they may come from a transplant donor. Both conserved end residues are part of each CDR3. The order of the fields is J gene, clone size, V gene, D gene, CDR3 DNA, CDR3 protein. The D gene is left open where the match is weak. Clone size is stated in some rows and not others, as once, few, many or a class when expanded.

>TRBJ2-2|.|TRBV5-1|.
TGCGCCAGCAGCTCTGTAGAGCGGAGGACCGGGGAGCTGTTTTTT
CASSSVERRTGELFF
>TRBJ2-1|once|TRBV5-4|TRBD1
TGTGCCAGCAGCTTAGACAGGACAGGGAACAATGAGCAGTTCTTC
CASSLDRTGNNEQFF
>TRBJ2-3|.|TRBV24-1|TRBD2
TGTGCCACCAGCGCGGGACTACTAACGCAGTATTTT
CATSAGLLTQYF
>TRBJ2-3|many|TRBV7-6|TRBD2
TGTGCCAGCAGCTTACCGCTAGCGGGAGACTCTACTGGGCAGTATTTT
CASSLPLAGDSTGQYF
>TRBJ1-2|.|TRBV2|TRBD1
TGTGCCAGCAGCGAGACAGGGGCGGCCTATGGCTACACCTTC
CASSETGAAYGYTF
>TRBJ1-5|many|TRBV12-3/TRBV12-4|.
TGTGCCAGCAGTTTGAATTCCGGGGGGCGTAGCAATCAGCCCCAGCATTTT
CASSLNSGGRSNQPQHF
>TRBJ1-5|few|TRBV6-2/TRBV6-3|.
TGTGCCAGCAGTAAGGCCACGGTGGACAATCAGCCCCAGCATTTT
CASSKATVDNQPQHF
>TRBJ2-3|.|TRBV6-5|.
TGTGCCAGCAGTTACTCTCGTCCCGAAATAGCTCCAGATACGCAGTATTTT
CASSYSRPEIAPDTQYF
>TRBJ2-4|.|TRBV11-1|TRBD1
TGTGCCAGCAGCGCCCGACTCTTTCAGGGGGCCCTTCTAGCCAAAAACATTCAGTACTTC
CASSARLFQGALLAKNIQYF
>TRBJ2-7|few|TRBV29-1|.
TGCAGCGTTTCCGCCGGGACTTACCCCTACGAGCAGTACTTC
CSVSAGTYPYEQYF
>TRBJ2-3|.|TRBV13|TRBD2
TGTGCCAGCAGGAAACTAGCGGGAGTATTGACAGATACGCAGTATTTT
CASRKLAGVLTDTQYF
>TRBJ2-3|few|TRBV5-1|.
TGCGCCAGCACCCTTGGTCGGCGGACAGACACAGATACGCAGTATTTT
CASTLGRRTDTDTQYF
>TRBJ2-2|few|TRBV7-9|.
TGTGCCAGCAGCTTAGTGGGGGAAGACACCGGGGAGCTGTTTTTT
CASSLVGEDTGELFF
>TRBJ1-2|few|TRBV5-1|.
TGCGCCAGCAGCCCCAAAGGCGGTAACTATGGCTACACCTTC
CASSPKGGNYGYTF
>TRBJ2-1|few|TRBV7-8|TRBD2
TGTGCCAGCAGCCCAGTTCGGACTAGCGAACCGAGCTCCTACAATGAGCAGTTCTTC
CASSPVRTSEPSSYNEQFF